This T cell receptor (beta chain) is from a study of Ad26.COV2.S vaccination and SARS-CoV-2 variants. Study-wide points: Those who received the vaccine showed greater spike-specific TCR breadth than those given placebo.

About this clone itself: No antigen is known for it.

Only in-frame clones appear in the TCRdb table, and some are missing; sequencing was by immunoSEQ multiplex PCR. The sample comprises some 500,000 clones, roughly 89% of which are singletons, and just over 2.5% rests with the top ten. Specified treatment: about 20 received Ad26.COV2.S at low or high dose, single or two shots; about 5 received placebo; per-sample allocation not given. Following the first vaccine or placebo injection, samples were taken on day 63. Donor was an adult aged 18-55 years in Boston. Ad26.COV2.S expressed prefusion-stabilized spike from the original Wuhan strain. CDR3 length equals 15 residues. Deletions cut 7 bases from V and 8 bases from J, with 20 bases between. Germline CDR1 reads SNHLY; CDR2 reads FYNNEI.

The specimen was peripheral blood, collected in a trial of Ad26.COV2.S vaccine versus placebo. The chain employs TRBV2 and TRBJ1-4; D gene uncertain. This TCR was sampled from a person between 18 and 59 years old who received the Ad26.COV2.S COVID-19 vaccine or a placebo. CDR3 in DNA: TGTGCCAGCACTGAGAGCTACCACTCAGGAGAAAAACTGTTTTTT. As protein: CASTESYHSGEKLFF.